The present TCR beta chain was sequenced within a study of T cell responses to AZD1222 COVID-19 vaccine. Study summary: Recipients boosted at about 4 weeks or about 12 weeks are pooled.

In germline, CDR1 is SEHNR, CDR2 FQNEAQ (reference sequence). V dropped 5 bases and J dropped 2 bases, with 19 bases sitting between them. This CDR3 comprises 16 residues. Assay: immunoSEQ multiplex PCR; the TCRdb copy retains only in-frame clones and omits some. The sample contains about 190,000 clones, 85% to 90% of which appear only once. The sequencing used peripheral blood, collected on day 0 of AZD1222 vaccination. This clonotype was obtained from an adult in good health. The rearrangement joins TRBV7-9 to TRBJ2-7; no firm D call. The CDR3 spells CASSPASGSNPYEQYF. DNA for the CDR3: TGTGCCAGCAGCCCAGCCTCCGGATCTAATCCCTACGAGCAGTACTTC.